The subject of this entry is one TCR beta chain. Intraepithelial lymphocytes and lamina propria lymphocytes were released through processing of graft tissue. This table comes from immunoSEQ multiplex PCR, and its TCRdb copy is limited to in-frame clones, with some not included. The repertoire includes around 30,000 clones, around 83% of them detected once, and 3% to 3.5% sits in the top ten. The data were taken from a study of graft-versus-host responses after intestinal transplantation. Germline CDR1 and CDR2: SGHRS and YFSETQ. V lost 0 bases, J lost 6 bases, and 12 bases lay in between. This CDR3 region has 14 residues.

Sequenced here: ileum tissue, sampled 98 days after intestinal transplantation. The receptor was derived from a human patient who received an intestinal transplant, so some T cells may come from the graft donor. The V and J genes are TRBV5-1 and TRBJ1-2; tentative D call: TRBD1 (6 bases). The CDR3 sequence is CASSLVGGSDGYTF. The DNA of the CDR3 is TGCGCCAGCAGCTTGGTAGGGGGATCCGATGGCTACACCTTC.